These 2 T cell receptor beta chains share one sample of origin, sequenced in a study of tumor-infiltrating lymphocytes in primary liver carcinoma. The authors made TCR beta cDNA from around 500 ng total RNA with a constant-region primer. For TCR beta, libraries were produced by three nested multiplex PCR rounds using slightly modified ARM-PCR. The first two PCR rounds, around 10 cycles each, used TRBV1-TRBV30 forward primers and a C-beta reverse primer. In TCRdb, the multiplex PCR reads were re-called with MiXCR into one record per CDR3 protein. The sample yields 95,000 to 100,000 distinct CDR3 sequences, approximately 70% seen once. The tissue used was unsorted bulk material of about 17-33 mg. RNA and DNA were co-extracted from it with the AllPrep DNA/RNA mini kit. Source material: liver tumor tissue from sampling region 2. Subset reported: tumor region T2, inferior pole. These receptors were taken from a woman aged 60 to 75 with primary liver carcinoma and hepatitis B virus infection.

Worth noting for this clonotype: With a much larger clone just one base away, this may be a read error. The rearrangement joins TRBV28 to TRBJ2-1; 7 bases line up with TRBD2. CDR3 length: 17 amino acids. CDR1 and CDR2 (germline): MDHEN, SYDVKM. The CDR3 DNA follows: TGTGCCAGCAGTTTATTTGCTGGCAGCGGGGCTTACAATGAGCACTTCTTC. Translating gives CASSLFAGSGAYNEHFF.

Of note for this clonotype: Mismatch with germline at one junction end may stem from a read error. The chain has TRBV29-1 and TRBJ2-7, with D maybe TRBD1 (5 bases). This CDR3 has 12 residues. CDR1 and CDR2 from the germline V gene are SQVTM and ANQGSEA. The CDR3 DNA is TGCGGCGTTGCCCCAGGGCCCTACGAGCAGTACTTC. Protein product: CGVAPGPYEQYF.